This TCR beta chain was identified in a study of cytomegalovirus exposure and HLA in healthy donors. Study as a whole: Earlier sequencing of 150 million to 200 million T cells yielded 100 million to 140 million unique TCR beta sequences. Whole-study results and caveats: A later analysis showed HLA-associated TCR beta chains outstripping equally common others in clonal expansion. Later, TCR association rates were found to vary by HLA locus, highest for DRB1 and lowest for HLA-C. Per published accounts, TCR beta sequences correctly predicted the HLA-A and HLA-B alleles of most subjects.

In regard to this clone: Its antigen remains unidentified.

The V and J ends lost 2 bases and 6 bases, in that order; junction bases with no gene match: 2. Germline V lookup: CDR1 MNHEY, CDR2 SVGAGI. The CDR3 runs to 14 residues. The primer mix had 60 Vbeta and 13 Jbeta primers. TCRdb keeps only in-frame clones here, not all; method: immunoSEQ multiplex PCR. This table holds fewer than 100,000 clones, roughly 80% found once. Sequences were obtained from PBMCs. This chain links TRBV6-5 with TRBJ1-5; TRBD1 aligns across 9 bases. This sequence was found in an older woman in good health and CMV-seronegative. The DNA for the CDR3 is TGTGCCAGCAGTTACGACAGGGGGGGTCAGCCCCAGCATTTT. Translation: CASSYDRGGQPQHF.